These T cell receptor beta chains were read from a single sample in a study of T cell responses to AZD1222 COVID-19 vaccine. Clones were read by immunoSEQ multiplex PCR, and TCRdb kept only the in-frame ones, dropping some. Among over 150,000 clones listed, about 86% were seen once. The sample in question was peripheral blood, obtained on day 0 of AZD1222 vaccination. The receptors were gathered from an adult in good health. Both conserved end residues are part of each CDR3. Only some rows state a clone size, as once, few, many or a class for expanded clones.

V gene	CDR3 length	J gene	clone size	CDR3 protein
TRBV7-2	14	TRBJ2-5	-	CASSSPSGKETQYF
TRBV30	14	TRBJ1-5	-	CAQGGARSNQPQHF
TRBV6-5	13	TRBJ1-5	-	CASQLQGNQPQHF
TRBV28	15	TRBJ2-1	-	CASSSLAGGRVEQFF
TRBV5-1	13	TRBJ1-4	once	CASSTVSDEKLFF
TRBV30	16	TRBJ1-1	once	CAWRGGPGTGDTEAFF
TRBV6-5	12	TRBJ2-5	-	CASAGGAETQYF
TRBV5-4	15	TRBJ1-2	-	CASSLVGGARDGYTF
TRBV19	14	TRBJ1-1	-	CASSAGLGNTEAFF
TRBV5-1	16	TRBJ2-1	-	CASSLEGGVVYNEQFF
TRBV7-2	15	TRBJ1-1	-	CASSQPGGGDTEAFF
TRBV5-4	15	TRBJ1-4	-	CASSQGGGRDEKLFF
TRBV4-2	15	TRBJ2-7	-	CASSQESGTSYEQYF
TRBV28	14	TRBJ2-1	-	CASSQGWVAFEQFF
TRBV5-1	15	TRBJ1-5	-	CASSLAGMGNQPQHF
TRBV19	16	TRBJ2-1	-	CASSSRDIGSYNEQFF
TRBV27	14	TRBJ1-6	-	CASSFRGNNSPLHF
TRBV9	14	TRBJ1-4	once	CASSPPGAPEKLFF
TRBV11-2	15	TRBJ2-3	-	CASSFGLAGLDTQYF
TRBV5-4	15	TRBJ1-6	-	CASSPQGTYNSPLHF
TRBV27	15	TRBJ2-7	few	CASSLSAGGNVEQYF
TRBV9	13	TRBJ1-1	-	CASSVGGSTEAFF
TRBV5-6	14	TRBJ2-7	-	CASTHVVGVYEQYF
TRBV5-1	12	TRBJ1-1	-	CASRSMNTEAFF
TRBV10-3	14	TRBJ1-1	-	CAISSRGLNTEAFF
TRBV7-6	14	TRBJ1-1	-	CASSLGDLGTEAFF
TRBV7-2	12	TRBJ1-6	few	CASTFPQSPLHF
TRBV23-1	17	TRBJ1-2	once	CASSQWGREPDNYGYTF
TRBV5-4	16	TRBJ1-6	few	CASSLVSGRGNSPLHF